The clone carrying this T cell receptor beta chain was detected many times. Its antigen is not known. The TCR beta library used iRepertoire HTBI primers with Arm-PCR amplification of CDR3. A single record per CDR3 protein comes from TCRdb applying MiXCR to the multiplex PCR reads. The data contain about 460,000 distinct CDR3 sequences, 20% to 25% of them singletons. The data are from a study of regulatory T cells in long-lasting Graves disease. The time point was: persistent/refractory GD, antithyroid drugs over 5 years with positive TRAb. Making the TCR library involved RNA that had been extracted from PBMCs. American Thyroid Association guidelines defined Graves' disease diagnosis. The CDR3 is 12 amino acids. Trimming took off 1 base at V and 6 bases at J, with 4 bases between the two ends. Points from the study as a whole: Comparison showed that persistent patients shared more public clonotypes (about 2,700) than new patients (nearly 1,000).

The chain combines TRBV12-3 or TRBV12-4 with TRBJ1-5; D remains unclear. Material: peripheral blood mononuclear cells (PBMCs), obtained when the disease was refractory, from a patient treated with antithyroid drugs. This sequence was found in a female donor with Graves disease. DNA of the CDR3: TGTGCCAGCAGTTTAGGGGGTCAGCCCCAGCATTTT. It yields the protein CASSLGGQPQHF.